This T cell receptor (beta chain) stems from a study of blood T cell repertoires in COVID-19. Produced via immunoSEQ multiplex PCR; TCRdb's table is partial and in-frame only. The sample holds more than 150,000 clones; around 77% are singletons and the top ten take approximately 15%. The CDR3 is made up of 14 amino acids. V was trimmed by 0 bases and J by 4 bases, leaving 10 bases between them. Germline assignment: CDR1 KGHSH and CDR2 LQKENI. The chain uses TRBV18 and TRBJ2-7; D unresolved. The sample was peripheral blood. The clonotype was recovered from a man aged 55 to 70 with active or convalescent COVID-19. CDR3 loop: CASSPPAGWYEQYF. In DNA form, the CDR3 reads TGTGCCAGCTCACCACCCGCTGGCTGGTACGAGCAGTACTTC.